Listed below are T cell receptor beta chains from one sample, sequenced in a study of blood T cell repertoires in COVID-19. Sequenced by immunoSEQ multiplex PCR; TCRdb stores in-frame clones only, minus some. The sample yields about 400,000 clones, 65% to 90% seen once. Sequences were obtained from peripheral blood. These receptors all stem from an older woman with COVID-19, enrolled during active disease. CDR3s leave out the opening cysteine and the closing phenylalanine or tryptophan. Fields, in order: V gene, J gene, CDR3 protein.

>TRBV5-6|TRBJ2-7
ASSLAGGRAWEQY
>TRBV6-5|TRBJ1-2
ASSQEEGFPYGYT
>TRBV9|TRBJ2-7
ASSVGGGKGFYEQY
>TRBV2|TRBJ2-3
ASREDERGALDTQY
>TRBV6-5|TRBJ2-1
ASSRGNEQF
>TRBV19|TRBJ2-7
ASSTLLTGTVSYEQY
>TRBV7-2|TRBJ1-5
ASSLEFGSEAQH
>TRBV15|TRBJ1-1
ATSRGPGTGLGMNTEAF
>TRBV6-5|TRBJ1-1
ASGTGGGGTEAF
>TRBV4-1|TRBJ1-4
ASSQDARRNEKLF
>TRBV3-1/TRBV3-2|TRBJ2-1
ASSRDSYNEQF
>TRBV30|TRBJ1-2
AWTSTGVRNGYT
>TRBV10-1|TRBJ2-1
ASSELYGAGPAGLMLI
>TRBV9|TRBJ1-1
ATGEGMNTEAF
>TRBV3-1/TRBV3-2|TRBJ1-2
ASSLGQGANYGYT
>TRBV11-2|TRBJ1-6
ASGGSYNSPLH
>TRBV18|TRBJ2-5
ASSPGQQETQY
>TRBV4-3|TRBJ1-6
ASRPGTGGFYNSPLH
>TRBV30|TRBJ2-2
AWSVSVRVGELF
>TRBV19|TRBJ2-3
ASSTPGPDTQY
>TRBV15|TRBJ2-2
ATSKGQGFNTGELF
>TRBV9|TRBJ2-1
ASSVGLAGGLEQF
>TRBV7-6|TRBJ2-3
ASSPRRASGGSDTQY
>TRBV4-2|TRBJ1-3
ASSQAGERGNTIY
>TRBV10-3|TRBJ1-1
AISESYSNTEAF
>TRBV28|TRBJ1-5
ASRWTGGQPQH
>TRBV27|TRBJ1-1
ASSLFRRGTEAF
>TRBV5-1|TRBJ2-5
ASSPGTSGGPQGTQY
>TRBV4-1|TRBJ1-2
ASSQDPQGIYGYT
>TRBV12-5|TRBJ1-2
GSGSNYGYT
>TRBV19|TRBJ1-2
ASSILSGNGYT
>TRBV2|TRBJ2-7
ASSRDYRTNEQY
>TRBV5-4|TRBJ1-4
ASSIKGATEKLF
>TRBV7-9|TRBJ1-4
ASSFPTGEKLF
>TRBV5-1|TRBJ2-1
ASSSMMVASTPNEQF
>TRBV24-1|TRBJ1-5
ATSERRDQPQH
>TRBV5-6|TRBJ2-2
ASSRGTGFSGELF
>TRBV18|TRBJ2-2
ASSSTRGARNTGELF
>TRBV24-1|TRBJ1-6
ATSDFDRGSSYNSPLH
>TRBV5-1|TRBJ2-3
ASSLPRLRGADTQY
>TRBV4-3|TRBJ2-7
ASSQDRGVQY
>TRBV13|TRBJ2-5
ASSSAGNLYGTQY
>TRBV7-3|TRBJ2-2
ASSIPVAWGGTGELF
>TRBV6-5|TRBJ2-5
ASRENREETQY
>TRBV6-2/TRBV6-3|TRBJ1-2
ASSYRGSSYGYT
>TRBV4-1|TRBJ2-3
ASSRTGASTDTQY
>TRBV5-4|TRBJ2-7
ASSTGGTSYEQY
>TRBV5-8|TRBJ2-3
ASMRGGSSTDTQY
>TRBV6-6|TRBJ1-3
ASSPGQGASDTIY
>TRBV9|TRBJ2-5
ASSVLGETQY
>TRBV5-6|TRBJ1-2
ASSDTTGANYGYT
>TRBV7-9|TRBJ2-7
ASSLWPPGQGSYEQY
>TRBV6-2/TRBV6-3|TRBJ1-2
ASSRADSTAPNGYT